This record looks at one T cell receptor (beta chain) sequence and its context. This sample is part of a study of blood T cells in healthy people across ages. A sample-barcoded 5' primer and a J-beta primer mix were used in a second PCR of roughly 7 to 12 cycles. Each of the cDNA molecules was tagged by a template-switch adaptor with 12 random nucleotides. Via MiXCR, TCRdb re-called the 5' RACE reads, giving one row per CDR3 protein. The sample lists around 1,000,000 distinct CDR3 sequences; around two fifths were seen once. Each donor had 9 to 10 milliliters of peripheral blood drawn. Isolation recovered at least 7 million PBMCs from every sample. Germline assignment: CDR1 DFQATT and CDR2 SNEGSKA (reference sequence). CDR3 length: 13 amino acids. Germline trimming cut 3 bases from V and 3 bases from J; bases unmatched to any gene: 4.

Sequenced input: blood. The clonotype originates from a man aged 18 to 35 in good health. The genes are TRBV20-1 and TRBJ2-7; 8 nucleotides align to TRBD2. This CDR3 reads CSASGGAGYEQYF. Here the CDR3 DNA reads TGCAGTGCTAGCGGGGGGGCCGGCTACGAGCAGTACTTC.